This TCR beta chain comes out of a study of T-cell memory formation after mild COVID-19. Study context: TCR clustering was largely donor specific.

In this sample, this clonotype turned up many times. The antigen is undetermined. A 5'RACE reaction primed in the constant segment made cDNA libraries of TCR alpha and TCR beta, and these carried sample barcodes and UMIs. TCRdb re-derived calls from the 5' RACE reads in MiXCR, one entry per CDR3 protein. The table shows a few hundred thousand distinct CDR3 sequences, with over 9% occurring only once. Study-level points and caveats: That cross-reactive memory joined was suggested by some responding clones appearing in pre-infection memory. From day 15 to 85, contracting clones were balanced between CD4 and CD8, whereas later expanders leaned toward CD4+.

The source is a man between 18 and 35 years old who had mild COVID-19 (a few samples of this study predate the infection). Cell type and time point are not known. Sequencing was performed on PBMCs or a T cell subset sorted from them (not recorded which).

The chain's CDR3 is CASSGPGVKYEQYF. CDR3 nucleotides: TGCGCCAGCAGCGGGCCGGGGGTTAAGTACGAGCAGTACTTC. This chain links TRBV5-1 with TRBJ2-7; the D gene is possibly TRBD2 (6 bases). CDR1 is SGHRS and CDR2 is YFSETQ in the germline V gene. CDR3 size: 14 residues. Trimming left V 4 bases short and J 4 bases short, with 15 bases between.